Listed below are T cell receptor beta chains from one sample, sequenced in a study of blood T cell repertoires in COVID-19. Sequencing used immunoSEQ multiplex PCR; TCRdb keeps in-frame clones, though not all of them. Among approximately 480,000 clones listed, roughly nine tenths were seen once. The sequenced sample consisted of peripheral blood. The receptors originated from a man between 18 and 35 years old with COVID-19, enrolled during active disease. CDR3s include the opening cysteine and the closing phenylalanine or tryptophan. A D gene is named only where the DNA matches it firmly. Size is stated for part of the rows, as once, few or many counts, or as a class when the clone is expanded.

V gene: TRBV7-2; clone size: NA; D gene: NA; J gene: TRBJ2-7; CDR3 protein: CASSLIGQGRSYEQYF; CDR3 DNA: TGTGCCAGCAGCTTAATTGGCCAGGGTAGGTCCTACGAGCAGTACTTC
V gene: TRBV2; clone size: NA; D gene: NA; J gene: TRBJ2-1; CDR3 protein: CASSGRDSYNEQFF; CDR3 DNA: TGTGCCAGCAGTGGGCGGGACAGCTACAATGAGCAGTTCTTC
V gene: TRBV7-9; clone size: few; D gene: TRBD1; J gene: TRBJ2-3; CDR3 protein: CASSNRDRAADTQYF; CDR3 DNA: TGTGCCAGCAGCAACCGGGACAGGGCAGCGGATACGCAGTATTTT
V gene: TRBV19; clone size: once; D gene: TRBD2; J gene: TRBJ2-5; CDR3 protein: CASNNPTSGQETQYF; CDR3 DNA: TGTGCCAGTAACAATCCCACTAGCGGCCAAGAGACCCAGTACTTC
V gene: TRBV29-1; clone size: NA; D gene: NA; J gene: TRBJ2-1; CDR3 protein: CSVGTELYNEQFF; CDR3 DNA: TGCAGCGTTGGGACAGAGCTTTACAATGAGCAGTTCTTC
V gene: TRBV18; clone size: NA; D gene: NA; J gene: TRBJ2-4; CDR3 protein: CASSPEPTNKNIQYF; CDR3 DNA: TGTGCCAGCTCACCGGAACCGACTAACAAAAACATTCAGTACTTC
V gene: TRBV7-9; clone size: NA; D gene: NA; J gene: TRBJ2-5; CDR3 protein: CASSPARGWTQYF; CDR3 DNA: TGTGCCAGCAGCCCGGCGCGAGGGTGGACCCAGTACTTC
V gene: TRBV5-1; clone size: NA; D gene: TRBD2; J gene: TRBJ2-7; CDR3 protein: CASSLGGGEDYEQYF; CDR3 DNA: TGCGCCAGCAGCTTGGGGGGAGGGGAGGACTACGAGCAGTACTTC
V gene: TRBV5-5; clone size: NA; D gene: NA; J gene: TRBJ2-5; CDR3 protein: CASSLGQGGSGAQETQYF; CDR3 DNA: TGTGCCAGCAGCTTGGGGCAGGGTGGTAGCGGAGCCCAAGAGACCCAGTACTTC
V gene: TRBV24-1; clone size: NA; D gene: TRBD2; J gene: TRBJ2-3; CDR3 protein: CATSPSGGLADTQYF; CDR3 DNA: TGTGCCACCAGTCCTAGCGGGGGGCTGGCAGATACGCAGTATTTT
V gene: TRBV6-5; clone size: NA; D gene: TRBD2; J gene: TRBJ2-7; CDR3 protein: CASRDLAGAGEQYF; CDR3 DNA: TGTGCCAGCAGAGACCTAGCGGGTGCCGGCGAGCAGTACTTC
V gene: TRBV7-3; clone size: once; D gene: NA; J gene: TRBJ2-1; CDR3 protein: CASSRGNSYNEQFF; CDR3 DNA: TGTGCCAGCAGCAGGGGAAATAGCTACAATGAGCAGTTCTTC
V gene: TRBV2; clone size: NA; D gene: NA; J gene: TRBJ2-5; CDR3 protein: CASRQQETQYF; CDR3 DNA: TGTGCCAGCCGACAGCAAGAGACCCAGTACTTC
V gene: TRBV3-1/TRBV3-2; clone size: NA; D gene: TRBD1; J gene: TRBJ1-1; CDR3 protein: CASSHGQGYAEAFF; CDR3 DNA: TGTGCCAGCAGCCACGGACAGGGGTACGCTGAAGCTTTCTTT
V gene: TRBV2; clone size: NA; D gene: NA; J gene: TRBJ1-1; CDR3 protein: CASRRQSNTEAFF; CDR3 DNA: TGTGCCAGCAGGCGACAGAGTAACACTGAAGCTTTCTTT
V gene: TRBV25-1; clone size: NA; D gene: TRBD2; J gene: TRBJ2-4; CDR3 protein: CASSEGGVAKNIQYF; CDR3 DNA: TGTGCCAGCAGTGAAGGGGGGGTTGCCAAAAACATTCAGTACTTC
V gene: TRBV5-1; clone size: NA; D gene: TRBD2; J gene: TRBJ2-3; CDR3 protein: CASSSWGGGASDTQYF; CDR3 DNA: TGCGCCAGCAGCTCCTGGGGCGGGGGGGCTTCAGATACGCAGTATTTT
V gene: TRBV5-1; clone size: NA; D gene: TRBD1; J gene: TRBJ1-3; CDR3 protein: CASSVGGTGRSGNTIYF; CDR3 DNA: TGCGCCAGCAGCGTTGGCGGGACAGGCCGCTCTGGAAACACCATATATTTT
V gene: TRBV24-1; clone size: NA; D gene: TRBD2; J gene: TRBJ2-5; CDR3 protein: CATSNSGSETQYF; CDR3 DNA: TGTGCCACCAGCAATAGCGGGAGCGAGACCCAGTACTTC
V gene: TRBV7-9; clone size: NA; D gene: TRBD1; J gene: TRBJ2-7; CDR3 protein: CASSLLGQGGYEQYF; CDR3 DNA: TGTGCCAGCAGCTTATTGGGACAGGGAGGGTACGAGCAGTACTTC
V gene: TRBV5-5; clone size: NA; D gene: NA; J gene: TRBJ2-7; CDR3 protein: CASSLGAVSGIEQYF; CDR3 DNA: TGTGCCAGCAGCTTGGGGGCGGTTAGCGGTATCGAGCAGTACTTC
V gene: TRBV7-2; clone size: NA; D gene: TRBD2; J gene: TRBJ2-5; CDR3 protein: CASRPGLAGAETQYF; CDR3 DNA: TGTGCCAGCAGACCGGGACTAGCGGGGGCAGAGACCCAGTACTTC
V gene: TRBV16; clone size: NA; D gene: NA; J gene: TRBJ1-6; CDR3 protein: CASSQSMASEGNSPLHF; CDR3 DNA: TGTGCCAGCAGCCAATCGATGGCCTCGGAGGGTAATTCACCCCTCCACTTT
V gene: TRBV5-1; clone size: NA; D gene: NA; J gene: TRBJ1-6; CDR3 protein: CASIEDPGAYNSPLHF; CDR3 DNA: TGCGCCAGCATTGAGGATCCGGGGGCCTATAATTCACCCCTCCACTTT
V gene: TRBV5-1; clone size: NA; D gene: TRBD1; J gene: TRBJ1-1; CDR3 protein: CASSPTGVGTEAFF; CDR3 DNA: TGCGCCAGCAGCCCGACAGGGGTAGGAACTGAAGCTTTCTTT
V gene: TRBV9; clone size: once; D gene: NA; J gene: TRBJ1-2; CDR3 protein: CASSVGTGGGYTF; CDR3 DNA: TGTGCCAGCAGCGTAGGTACCGGGGGTGGCTACACCTTC
V gene: TRBV4-1; clone size: NA; D gene: NA; J gene: TRBJ2-2; CDR3 protein: CASSQGAWTGELFF; CDR3 DNA: TGCGCCAGCAGCCAAGGTGCGTGGACCGGGGAGCTGTTTTTT
V gene: TRBV4-2; clone size: NA; D gene: NA; J gene: TRBJ1-3; CDR3 protein: CASSQDHGQSSGNTIYF; CDR3 DNA: TGTGCCAGCAGCCAAGATCACGGACAGAGCTCTGGAAACACCATATATTTT
V gene: TRBV19; clone size: NA; D gene: TRBD2; J gene: TRBJ2-2; CDR3 protein: CASSIRGVLAGELFF; CDR3 DNA: TGTGCCAGTAGTATACGGGGGGTTTTGGCCGGGGAGCTGTTTTTT
V gene: TRBV11-3; clone size: few; D gene: TRBD2; J gene: TRBJ2-7; CDR3 protein: CASSLIALAGAEQYF; CDR3 DNA: TGTGCCAGCAGCTTAATCGCGCTAGCGGGAGCCGAGCAGTACTTC
V gene: TRBV3-1/TRBV3-2; clone size: NA; D gene: NA; J gene: TRBJ1-4; CDR3 protein: CASSPGVKLFF; CDR3 DNA: TGTGCCAGCAGCCCCGGGGTAAAACTGTTTTTT
V gene: TRBV6-5; clone size: NA; D gene: TRBD1; J gene: TRBJ2-2; CDR3 protein: CASSPPGGGTGELFF; CDR3 DNA: TGTGCCAGCAGTCCACCAGGGGGTGGCACCGGGGAGCTGTTTTTT
V gene: TRBV27; clone size: NA; D gene: NA; J gene: TRBJ2-7; CDR3 protein: CASSLFPSYEQYF; CDR3 DNA: TGTGCCAGCAGTTTATTTCCTAGCTACGAGCAGTACTTC
V gene: TRBV29-1; clone size: NA; D gene: NA; J gene: TRBJ2-7; CDR3 protein: CSVKGLWSHEQYF; CDR3 DNA: TGCAGCGTTAAGGGGCTGTGGAGTCACGAGCAGTACTTC
V gene: TRBV15; clone size: NA; D gene: NA; J gene: TRBJ1-4; CDR3 protein: CATKLERSNEKLFF; CDR3 DNA: TGTGCCACCAAACTGGAGCGGTCTAATGAAAAACTGTTTTTT
V gene: TRBV18; clone size: NA; D gene: TRBD1; J gene: TRBJ2-2; CDR3 protein: CASSQDRAATGELFF; CDR3 DNA: TGTGCCAGCTCTCAGGACAGGGCGGCCACCGGGGAGCTGTTTTTT
V gene: TRBV5-1; clone size: NA; D gene: TRBD1; J gene: TRBJ1-3; CDR3 protein: CASSSGQVENTIYF; CDR3 DNA: TGCGCCAGCAGCTCGGGACAGGTGGAAAACACCATATATTTT
V gene: TRBV11-3; clone size: NA; D gene: NA; J gene: TRBJ1-4; CDR3 protein: CASSFGRRKLFF; CDR3 DNA: TGTGCCAGCAGCTTTGGGCGTCGAAAACTGTTTTTT
V gene: TRBV10-1; clone size: few; D gene: NA; J gene: TRBJ2-3; CDR3 protein: CASSVGGTTDTQYF; CDR3 DNA: TGCGCCAGCAGTGTGGGGGGAACCACAGATACGCAGTATTTT
V gene: TRBV7-7; clone size: NA; D gene: TRBD2; J gene: TRBJ2-7; CDR3 protein: CASSPLAAYEQYF; CDR3 DNA: TGTGCTAGCAGCCCGCTAGCGGCCTACGAGCAGTACTTC
V gene: TRBV5-1; clone size: NA; D gene: TRBD1; J gene: TRBJ1-2; CDR3 protein: CASSLTGVSGYTF; CDR3 DNA: TGCGCCAGCAGCTTGACAGGGGTGAGTGGCTACACCTTC
V gene: TRBV6-6; clone size: NA; D gene: TRBD2; J gene: TRBJ2-2; CDR3 protein: CASTLAGAEGLFF; CDR3 DNA: TGTGCCAGCACTCTAGCGGGAGCGGAGGGGCTGTTTTTT
V gene: TRBV30; clone size: once; D gene: NA; J gene: TRBJ2-2; CDR3 protein: CAWRFGAQEKLFF; CDR3 DNA: TGTGCCTGGAGATTTGGGGCACAGGAAAAGCTGTTTTTT
V gene: TRBV5-4; clone size: NA; D gene: TRBD1; J gene: TRBJ1-2; CDR3 protein: CASSHPAKRQGTYGYTF; CDR3 DNA: TGTGCCAGCAGCCACCCCGCGAAACGACAGGGCACCTATGGCTACACCTTC
V gene: TRBV30; clone size: once; D gene: NA; J gene: TRBJ1-6; CDR3 protein: CAWSDGTYRSPLHF; CDR3 DNA: TGTGCCTGGAGTGACGGGACATATAGGTCACCCCTCCACTTT